This T cell receptor (beta chain) came from a study of T cells in Graves' hyperthyroidism and ophthalmopathy. Amplification of TCR beta CDR3 regions was performed using RNA transcripts as template. Initially, a first-round RT-PCR of the TCR CDR3 employed the HTBI primer set. From the multiplex PCR reads, TCRdb called clonotypes with MiXCR, one entry per CDR3 protein. The data hold around 500,000 distinct CDR3 sequences, with 16% observed a single time. Points from the study as a whole: Among clonotypes expanded in thyroid above 0.001, most were also found in blood.

The CDR3 spans 13 residues. The V end lost 3 bases, the J end lost 7 bases, and 13 bases lay between the germline ends. In germline, CDR1 is DFQATT, CDR2 SNEGSKA (reference sequence). This clonotype turned up a few times. The antigen is not known. This clonotype originated in a woman in her twenties or thirties with Graves' ophthalmopathy. This chain uses TRBV20-1 with TRBJ2-1; D may correspond to TRBD1 or TRBD2 (6 bases each). Sequenced: blood. The CDR3 DNA reads TGCAGTGCTAGTCCGGGGGCTGATAATGAGCAGTTCTTC. As protein: CSASPGADNEQFF.